This T cell receptor (beta chain) was identified during a study of OX40 agonist ivuxolimab in advanced cancers. At the level of the study: Patients got intravenous ivuxolimab at 0.01 to 10 mg/kg every 2 weeks. Points from the study as a whole: Clonal expansion among partial responders at 0.1-3.0 mg/kg ranked near the lowest.

Exclusion applied to patients with autoimmune disease history or systemic immunosuppression. With 7 bases removed from V and 2 bases from J, the gap between germline ends came to 18 bases. Germline V gene sequence: CDR1 MNHNS, CDR2 SASEGT. CDR3 length equals 15 residues. Produced via immunoSEQ multiplex PCR; TCRdb's table is partial and in-frame only. The table has tens of thousands of clones, around 88% seen once. On this clone itself: What it recognizes is unknown.

This chain joins TRBV6-1 and TRBJ2-7; D is perhaps TRBD2 (6 bases). This receptor was obtained from an adult with an advanced solid tumor such as melanoma, head and neck, liver or kidney cancer. Specimen: CD4+ or CD8+ T cells sorted from blood, collected in a trial of the OX40 agonist ivuxolimab. The CDR3: CASTSGDGGTYEQYF. The CDR3 bases are TGTGCCAGCACCTCGGGGGATGGGGGGACCTACGAGCAGTACTTC.